This T cell receptor (beta chain) was observed in a study of blood T cells in healthy people across ages. Next came a second PCR, run for about 7 to 11 cycles, which used a sample-barcoded 5' primer along with a J-beta primer mix. TCRdb reprocessed the 5' RACE reads with MiXCR, giving one entry per CDR3 protein. The data show roughly 410,000 distinct CDR3 sequences, 45% to 60% seen once. As regards this clonotype: A single base separates this from a much larger clone, so it may be a read error.

The CDR3 length is 12 residues. Per germline, CDR1 SQVTM and CDR2 ANQGSEA. The TCR was taken from a man in his sixties in good health. The chain joins TRBV29-1 to TRBJ2-1, with TRBD2 identical over 7 bases. Sequencing was performed on blood. The CDR3 region is CSASGSCNEQFF. As DNA, the CDR3 is TGCAGCGCTAGCGGATCCTGCAATGAGCAGTTCTTC.